These 13 T cell receptor beta chains were all obtained from the same sample, sequenced in a study of blood T cell repertoires in COVID-19. Assay: immunoSEQ multiplex PCR; the TCRdb copy retains only in-frame clones and omits some. The data hold 310,000 or so clones, with around 87% observed a single time. Input material: peripheral blood. Receptors originate from a woman in her forties or fifties who had recovered from COVID-19.

The rearrangement links TRBV19 to TRBJ2-2; 7 bases are shared with TRBD2. This CDR3 is built from 16 residues. Germline CDR1 reads LNHDA; CDR2 reads SQIVND (reference sequence). J lost 4 bases, V lost 6 bases, and 11 bases had no gene match. The CDR3 DNA reads as TGTGCCAGTAGCGGAAGACTAGCTTCGGGCACCGGGGAGCTGTTTTTT. Encoded protein: CASSGRLASGTGELFF.

The chain combines TRBV5-4 with TRBJ2-2; 9 bases are a match to TRBD1. Losses at the gene ends were 4 bases for V and 5 bases for J; bases not matched to a gene: 9. Per germline, CDR1 SGHNT and CDR2 YYREEE (reference sequence). CDR3 length: 16 amino acids. The CDR3 protein is CASSPGGQGRTGELFF. CDR3 bases: TGTGCCAGCAGCCCGGGGGGACAGGGCCGGACCGGGGAGCTGTTTTTT.

This clone was recorded at least ten times. V usage is TRBV5-6 and J usage is TRBJ2-3; D may be TRBD2 (7 bases). Trimming removed 4 bases from V and 2 bases from J, with 26 bases in between. Germline values: CDR1 SGHDT, CDR2 YYEEEE. The CDR3 covers 19 residues. The CDR3 nucleotides are TGTGCCAGCAGCCCTCAGGGGAGGGCGCGGGAGTCCTACACAGATACGCAGTATTTT. It encodes CASSPQGRARESYTDTQYF.

The chain combines TRBV19 with TRBJ1-1; D is unclear. Germline V CDR1 and CDR2: LNHDA, SQIVND (reference sequence). The ends were cut back, 9 bases at V and 3 bases at J, with 5 bases in the middle. This CDR3 region has 10 residues. The CDR3 loop is CASRHTEAFF. DNA for the CDR3: TGTGCCAGCCGTCACACTGAAGCTTTCTTT.

The CDR3 sequence: CATSRGDRAGYGYTF. CDR3 bases: TGTGCCACCAGCAGAGGGGACAGGGCGGGCTATGGCTACACCTTC. The chain links TRBV15 to TRBJ1-2, with TRBD1 identical over 9 bases. Looked up from germline, CDR1 is LNHNV and CDR2 is YYDKDF (reference sequence). The junction had 4 bases not matched to a gene; V was cut back by 1 base and J by 4 bases. The CDR3 is 15 residues long.

The chain combines TRBV6-5 with TRBJ1-1; D unclear. The CDR3 covers 14 residues. The germline V gene has CDR1 MNHEY and CDR2 SVGAGI. V lost 10 bases, J lost 1 base, and 16 bases lay in between. This CDR3 is CATLSRGRNTEAFF. CDR3 DNA: TGTGCCACCCTAAGCAGAGGGAGGAACACTGAAGCTTTCTTT.

The chain links TRBV4-1 to TRBJ2-7; TRBD1 aligns across 9 bases. Unmatched junction bases numbered 5, after V lost 1 base and J lost 4 bases. This CDR3 has 15 amino acids. Germline V gene lookup returns CDR1 MGHRA and CDR2 YSYEKL. The CDR3 region has the DNA TGCGCCAGCAGCCAAGGCGGGACAGGGTCGTACGAGCAGTACTTC. The encoded protein is CASSQGGTGSYEQYF.

V usage is TRBV6-2 or TRBV6-3 and J usage is TRBJ2-2; TRBD2 might be the D (6 bases). The CDR3 consists of 18 residues. V lost 5 bases to trimming and J lost 0 bases, with 19 bases between them. Germline V lookup: CDR1 MNHEY, CDR2 SVGEGT. DNA for the CDR3: TGTGCCAGCAGTCCAAGGCTGGCGGGAATTTCGAACACCGGGGAGCTGTTTTTT. As protein: CASSPRLAGISNTGELFF.

The chain uses TRBV21-1 and TRBJ1-5; TRBD1 is taken as the D call from the table, unchecked against the DNA. TRBV21-1 is a pseudogene locus. This CDR3 region has 20 residues. The CDR3 coding sequence is TGTGCCAGCAGCAAATGGGGCGACAGGGGGGATCGGGGGAGCAATCAGCCCCAGCATTTT. Protein sequence: CASSKWGDRGDRGSNQPQHF.

The genes are TRBV19 and TRBJ2-3; 7 positions match TRBD2. Germline V gene sequence: CDR1 LNHDA, CDR2 SQIVND (reference sequence). The CDR3 consists of 17 residues. The junction had 8 bases not matched to a gene; V was cut back by 1 base and J by 1 base. The CDR3 region is CASSIGWGGPGTDTQYF. In nucleotides, the CDR3 is TGTGCCAGTAGTATAGGGTGGGGAGGGCCTGGCACAGATACGCAGTATTTT.

This rearrangement joins TRBV4-1 to TRBJ2-1, with TRBD2 matching over 10 bases. Germline V gene data show CDR1 as MGHRA and CDR2 as YSYEKL. The CDR3 contains 18 residues. The J segment lost 4 bases and the V segment lost 1 base, leaving 10 bases of the junction unmatched. The CDR3 spells CASSQANLAGGSYNEQFF. For the CDR3, the DNA is TGCGCCAGCAGCCAAGCCAACTTAGCGGGGGGTTCATACAATGAGCAGTTCTTC.

This chain links TRBV12-5 with TRBJ1-3, with TRBD1 identical over 9 bases. Germline CDR1 is LGHNT and CDR2 is FRNRAP. V dropped 2 bases and J dropped 0; count of bases not matched to a gene: 5. CDR3 length: 17 amino acids. CDR3: CASGLWDRAGSGNTIYF. For the CDR3, the DNA is TGTGCTAGTGGTTTGTGGGACAGGGCCGGCTCTGGAAACACCATATATTTT. The full variable domain, in which reference TRBV12-5 and TRBJ1-3 provide the parts outside the CDR3, is DARVTQTPRHKVTEMGQEVTMRCQPILGHNTVFWYRQTMMQGLELLAYFRNRAPLDDSGMPKDRFSAEMPDATLATLKIQPSEPRDSAVYFCASGLWDRAGSGNTIYFGEGSWLTVV.

V usage is TRBV18 and J usage is TRBJ1-5; 7 nucleotides agree with TRBD1. Trimming at V came to 0 bases and at J to 2 bases, leaving 4 bases not matched to a gene. Germline CDR1 is KGHSH and CDR2 is LQKENI. This CDR3 comprises 16 residues. Here the CDR3 DNA reads TGTGCCAGCTCACCACCGTCAGGGGGACGCAATCAGCCCCAGCATTTT. It codes for CASSPPSGGRNQPQHF.